The 9 T cell receptor beta chains below all came from one sample that was sequenced in a study of patients and donors after allogeneic stem cell transplantation (dated by TCRdb to 2018 to 2021). The method was RT-PCR. TCRdb names NextSeq 550 as the instrument used. TCRdb trimmed the raw reads at Q25, called clones with MiXCR and kept productive beta chains. Every distinct CDR3 protein forms one entry, paired with its most common genes and DNA. This sample gives about a million distinct CDR3 sequences in total; 15% to 20% of them show up just once. The leading ten clones occupy about 6% of the sample. The sequenced sample consisted of blood, either unsorted or a sorted T cell fraction (not recorded which). The source is a human donor who was either an allogeneic HSCT recipient or a stem cell or donor lymphocyte infusion donor (not recorded which). It is not recorded whose cells these are; they may come from a transplant donor.

The chain carries TRBV5-1 and TRBJ2-5; D is unclear. This CDR3 is built from 11 residues. Per the germline V gene, CDR1 is SGHRS and CDR2 is YFSETQ. Deletions cut 5 bases from V and 7 bases from J, with 9 bases between. The CDR3 nucleotides are TGCGCCAGCAGGAGTGATAGGACCCAGTACTTC. Encoded protein: CASRSDRTQYF.

This chain links TRBV5-1 with TRBJ2-4; 7 bases agree with TRBD2. The CDR3 is made up of 15 amino acids. Unmatched junction bases numbered 8, after V lost 0 bases and J lost 8 bases. CDR1 is SGHRS and CDR2 is YFSETQ in the germline V gene. This chain's CDR3 is CASSLVFGGGDIQYF. The CDR3, as DNA: TGCGCCAGCAGCTTGGTCTTTGGGGGAGGGGACATTCAGTACTTC.

The chain uses TRBV20-1 and TRBJ1-1; a possible D gene is TRBD1 (6 bases). The CDR3 is 10 residues long. Germline CDR1 reads DFQATT; CDR2 reads SNEGSKA (reference sequence). The V end lost 8 bases, the J end lost 5 bases, and 9 bases lay between the germline ends. The CDR3 DNA sequence: TGCAGTCTAGGGGGTACTGAAGCTTTCTTT. The encoded protein is CSLGGTEAFF.

The chain couples TRBV25-1 to TRBJ2-5; 7 bases agree with TRBD1. The V gene's germline CDR1 is MGHDK and CDR2 SYGVNS. The trim removed 4 bases at V and 5 bases at J, leaving 10 bases unmatched. This CDR3 has 15 amino acids. CDR3 sequence reads: CASSGKTGSAETQYF. The CDR3 DNA reads TGTGCCAGCAGTGGAAAGACAGGGTCAGCCGAGACCCAGTACTTC.

As concerns this clonotype: One end of the junction varies from germline; a read error may be responsible. The chain links TRBV13 to TRBJ1-5; 7 nucleotides match TRBD1. CDR1 and CDR2 (germline): PRHDT, FYEKMQ (reference sequence). The CDR3 runs 15 residues. CDR3 amino acids: CASSLGHRGNQPQHF. DNA for the CDR3: TGTGCCAGCAGCTTAGGCCACAGGGGCAACCAGCCCCAGCATTTT.

The chain combines TRBV30 with TRBJ1-1; TRBD1 agrees at 9 bases. From germline, CDR1 is GTSNPN and CDR2 SVGIG (reference sequence). The trim removed 3 bases at V and 1 base at J, leaving 12 bases unmatched. This CDR3 contains 17 residues. Here the CDR3 reads CAWRPRDRVYENTEAFF. The CDR3 DNA reads TGTGCCTGGAGACCAAGGGACAGGGTTTATGAGAACACTGAAGCTTTCTTT.

This clonotype was counted a few times. The J gene is TRBJ2-3, the V gene TRBV20-1; D could derive from TRBD1 or TRBD2 (6 bases each). The germline gives CDR1 DFQATT, CDR2 SNEGSKA (reference sequence). This CDR3 contains 16 residues. V lost 3 bases to trimming and J lost 0 bases, with 16 bases between them. DNA of the CDR3: TGCAGTGCTAGGGGGGGCCGGGGACATAGCACAGATACGCAGTATTTT. It codes for CSARGGRGHSTDTQYF.

This clonotype occurred a few times. The chain joins TRBV5-1 to TRBJ1-2, with no clear D. The CDR3 is made up of 15 amino acids. Trimming removed 0 bases at V and 1 base at J, with 10 bases between. CDR1 SGHRS and CDR2 YFSETQ come from the germline V gene. This CDR3 is CASSLALAFNYGYTF. As DNA, the CDR3 is TGCGCCAGCAGCTTGGCCTTGGCTTTTAACTATGGCTACACCTTC.

The chain uses TRBV27 and TRBJ2-2; 11 nucleotides line up with TRBD2. V lost 5 bases to trimming and J lost 7 bases; unmatched junction nucleotides: 9. This CDR3 region has 16 residues. The V gene's germline CDR1 is MNHEY and CDR2 SMNVEV (reference sequence). CDR3 residues: CASSVLAGGPVGELFF. For the CDR3, the DNA is TGTGCCAGCAGTGTTTTAGCGGGAGGGCCTGTCGGGGAGCTGTTTTTT.